This T cell receptor beta chain was sequenced in a study of blood T cell repertoires in COVID-19. On the study more broadly: Italy, Spain and the United States were the sources of the convalescent and acute COVID-19 samples.

Under the authors' procedure: Reference gene primer amplification in the assay estimated nucleated cell counts. Profiling relied on immunoSEQ multiplex PCR, and the TCRdb table lists in-frame clones only, not all of them. D and trimming were read from the DNA, whereas the V and J calls and clone size are those reported in that table. The table has roughly 120,000 clones, 84% seen once. Per germline, CDR1 LNHDA and CDR2 SQIVND (reference sequence). V was clipped by 1 base and J by 3 bases; unmatched bases: 0. The CDR3 consists of 14 residues. Source material: peripheral blood. The chain couples TRBV19 to TRBJ2-5; the match to TRBD1 covers 9 bases. This receptor was obtained from a woman in her sixties with acute or convalescent COVID-19. Written as DNA, the CDR3 is TGTGCCAGTAGTATAGGGGACAGGGAAGAGACCCAGTACTTC. Its translation: CASSIGDREETQYF.